These T cell receptor beta chains were read from a single sample in a study of cytomegalovirus exposure and HLA in healthy donors. Libraries were prepared by immunoSEQ multiplex PCR; TCRdb keeps only in-frame clonotypes and omits some of them. The table lists roughly 170,000 clones, over 70% of them singletons. The sample consisted of PBMCs. The receptors originated from a woman under 40 in good health and CMV-seronegative. Each CDR3 is given with its conserved first and last residue. D genes are given only for firm matches. Clone size appears in some rows only: once, few, many, or a class for an expanded clone.

j_call clone_size v_call cdr3_length d_call cdr3_aa cdr3_nt
TRBJ2-6 . TRBV5-1 16 . CASRLGGGGGANVLTF TGCGCCAGCAGGCTTGGGGGAGGTGGTGGGGCCAACGTCCTGACTTTC
TRBJ2-7 . TRBV7-9 13 . CSSSLALAHEQYF TGTTCCAGCAGCTTAGCGCTAGCGCACGAGCAGTACTTC
TRBJ1-6 few TRBV6-1 19 TRBD1 CASSGRDRVWRGNNSPLHF TGTGCCAGCAGTGGCCGGGACAGGGTTTGGCGGGGGAATAATTCACCCCTCCACTTT
TRBJ2-1 . TRBV4-3 15 TRBD2 CASSQDKAGDNEQFF TGCGCCAGCAGCCAAGATAAGGCGGGGGACAATGAGCAGTTCTTC
TRBJ2-1 once TRBV16 13 . CASSQSTGNEQFF TGTGCCAGCAGCCAATCCACAGGCAATGAGCAGTTCTTC
TRBJ2-4 once TRBV15 16 . CATSSYAGMAKNSQYF TGTGCCACCAGCTCCTACGCGGGGATGGCCAAAAACAGTCAGTACTTC
TRBJ2-7 . TRBV11-2 15 . CASSLGDMYSYEQYF TGTGCCAGCAGCTTAGGGGACATGTACTCCTACGAGCAGTACTTC
TRBJ2-6 . TRBV7-2 16 . CASSRDNLSGANVLTF TGTGCCAGCAGCCGGGACAACCTCTCTGGGGCCAACGTCCTGACTTTC
TRBJ2-1 . TRBV4-1 16 TRBD2 CASSQDQAGEYNEQFF TGCGCCAGCAGCCAAGATCAGGCGGGGGAGTACAATGAGCAGTTCTTC
TRBJ1-6 . TRBV4-1 15 . CASSPQIPQESPLHF TGCGCCAGCAGCCCTCAAATCCCACAGGAGTCACCCCTCCACTTT
TRBJ1-1 . TRBV28 13 . CASLAGSTTEAFF TGTGCCAGCTTAGCAGGGTCGACCACTGAAGCTTTCTTT
TRBJ1-4 . TRBV7-7 14 TRBD1 CASSSGTGGEKLFF TGTGCCAGCAGCTCTGGGACAGGGGGCGAAAAACTGTTTTTT
TRBJ1-1 . TRBV7-2 13 . CASSPRVRGEAFF TGTGCCAGCAGTCCCCGGGTCCGCGGAGAAGCTTTCTTT
TRBJ2-3 . TRBV5-1 15 . CASPQAGGGTDTQYF TGCGCCAGCCCTCAAGCCGGTGGAGGGACAGATACGCAGTATTTT
TRBJ2-3 . TRBV5-1 16 TRBD2 CASSLVAGGRLDTQYF TGCGCCAGCAGCTTGGTAGCGGGGGGGCGCCTGGATACGCAGTATTTT